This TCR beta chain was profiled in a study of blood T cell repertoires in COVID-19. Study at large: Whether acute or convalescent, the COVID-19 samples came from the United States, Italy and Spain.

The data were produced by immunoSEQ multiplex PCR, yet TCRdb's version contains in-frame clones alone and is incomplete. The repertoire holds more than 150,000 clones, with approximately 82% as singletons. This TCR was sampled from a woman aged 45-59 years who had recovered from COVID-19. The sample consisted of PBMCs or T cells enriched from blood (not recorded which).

CDR3 amino acids: CASAGTGNNEQFF. In DNA, the CDR3 is TGTGCCAGCGCCGGGACAGGCAACAATGAGCAGTTCTTC. This rearrangement joins TRBV19 to TRBJ2-1; 8 bases are shared with TRBD1. The CDR3 extends over 13 amino acids. Germline V gene lookup returns CDR1 LNHDA and CDR2 SQIVND (reference sequence). With 9 bases clipped from V and 5 bases from J, the junction kept 6 bases outside the gene matches.